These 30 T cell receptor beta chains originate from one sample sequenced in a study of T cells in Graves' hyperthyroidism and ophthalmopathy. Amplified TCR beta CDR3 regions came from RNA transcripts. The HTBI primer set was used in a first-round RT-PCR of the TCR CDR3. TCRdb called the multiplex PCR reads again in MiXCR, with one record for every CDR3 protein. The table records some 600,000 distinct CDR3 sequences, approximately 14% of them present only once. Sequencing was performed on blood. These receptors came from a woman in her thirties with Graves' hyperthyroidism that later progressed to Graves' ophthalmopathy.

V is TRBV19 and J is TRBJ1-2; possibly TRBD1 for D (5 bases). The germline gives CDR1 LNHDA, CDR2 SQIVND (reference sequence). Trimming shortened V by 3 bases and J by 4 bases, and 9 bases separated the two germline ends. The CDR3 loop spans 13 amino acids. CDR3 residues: CASSITGTYGYTF. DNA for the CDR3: TGTGCCAGTAGTATTACCGGGACCTATGGCTACACCTTC.

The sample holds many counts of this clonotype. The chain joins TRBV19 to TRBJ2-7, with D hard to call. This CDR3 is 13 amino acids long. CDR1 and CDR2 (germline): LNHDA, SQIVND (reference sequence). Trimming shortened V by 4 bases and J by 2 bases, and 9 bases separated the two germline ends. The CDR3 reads CASSTGRTYEQYF. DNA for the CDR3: TGTGCCAGTAGTACTGGACGGACCTACGAGCAGTACTTC.

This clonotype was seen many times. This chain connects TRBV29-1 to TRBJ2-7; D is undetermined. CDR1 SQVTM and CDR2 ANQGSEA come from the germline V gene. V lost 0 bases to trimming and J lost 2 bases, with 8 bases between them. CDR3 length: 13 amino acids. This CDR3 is CSVEEGSAYEQYF. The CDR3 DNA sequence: TGCAGCGTTGAAGAGGGTTCCGCCTACGAGCAGTACTTC.

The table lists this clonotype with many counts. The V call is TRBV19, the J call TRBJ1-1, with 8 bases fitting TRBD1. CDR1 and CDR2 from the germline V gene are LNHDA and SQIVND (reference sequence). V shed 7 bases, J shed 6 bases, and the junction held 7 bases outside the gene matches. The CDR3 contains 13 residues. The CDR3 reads CASTTGQGPEAFF. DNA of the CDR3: TGTGCCAGTACCACCGGACAGGGCCCTGAAGCTTTCTTT.

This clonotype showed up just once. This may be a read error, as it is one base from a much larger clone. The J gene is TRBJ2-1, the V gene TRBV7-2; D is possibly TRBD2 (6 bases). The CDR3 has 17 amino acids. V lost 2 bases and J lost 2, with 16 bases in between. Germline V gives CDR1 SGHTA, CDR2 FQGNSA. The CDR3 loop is CASSLLVQEGPYNEQFF. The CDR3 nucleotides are TGTGCCAGCAGCTTATTGGTTCAGGAGGGCCCCTACAATGAGCAGTTCTTC.

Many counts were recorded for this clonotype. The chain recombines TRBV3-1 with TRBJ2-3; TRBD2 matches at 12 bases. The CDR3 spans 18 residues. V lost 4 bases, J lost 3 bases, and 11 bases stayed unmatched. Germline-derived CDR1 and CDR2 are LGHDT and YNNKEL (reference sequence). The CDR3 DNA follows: TGTGCCAGCAGCCCCTCGACTAGCGGGAGCCTGAAAACAGATACGCAGTATTTT. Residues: CASSPSTSGSLKTDTQYF.

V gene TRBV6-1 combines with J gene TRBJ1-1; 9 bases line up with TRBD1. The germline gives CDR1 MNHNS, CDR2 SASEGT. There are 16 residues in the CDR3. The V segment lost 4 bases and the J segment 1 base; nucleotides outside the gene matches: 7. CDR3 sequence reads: CASSVLQGAGNTEAFF. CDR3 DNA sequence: TGTGCCAGCAGTGTATTACAGGGGGCAGGGAACACTGAAGCTTTCTTT.

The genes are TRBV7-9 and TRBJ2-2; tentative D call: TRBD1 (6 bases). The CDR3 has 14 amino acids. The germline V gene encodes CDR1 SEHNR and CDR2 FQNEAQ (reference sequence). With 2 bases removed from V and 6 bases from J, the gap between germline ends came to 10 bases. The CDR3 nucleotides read TGTGCCAGCAGCTTAAACAGGGACCCCGGGGAGCTGTTTTTT. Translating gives CASSLNRDPGELFF.

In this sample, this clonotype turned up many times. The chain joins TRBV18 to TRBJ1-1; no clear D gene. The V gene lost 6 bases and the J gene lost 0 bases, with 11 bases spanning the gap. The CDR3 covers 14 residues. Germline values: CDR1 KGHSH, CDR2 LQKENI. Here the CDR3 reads CASSVGRLNTEAFF. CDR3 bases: TGTGCCAGCTCGGTCGGACGGCTGAACACTGAAGCTTTCTTT.

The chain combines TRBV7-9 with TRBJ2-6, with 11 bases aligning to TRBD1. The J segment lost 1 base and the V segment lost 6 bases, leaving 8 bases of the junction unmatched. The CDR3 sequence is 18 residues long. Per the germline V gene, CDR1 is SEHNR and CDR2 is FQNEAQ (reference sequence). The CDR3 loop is CASSPPGQGVSGANVLTF. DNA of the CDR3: TGTGCCAGCAGTCCGCCGGGACAGGGGGTTTCTGGGGCCAACGTCCTGACTTTC.

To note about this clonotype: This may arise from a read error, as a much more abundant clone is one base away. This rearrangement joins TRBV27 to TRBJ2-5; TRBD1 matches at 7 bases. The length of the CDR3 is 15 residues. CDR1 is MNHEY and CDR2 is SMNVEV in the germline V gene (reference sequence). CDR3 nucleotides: TGTGCCAGCAGTTTTATTGCCCAGGGGACAGAGACCCGGTACTTC. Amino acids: CASSFIAQGTETRYF.

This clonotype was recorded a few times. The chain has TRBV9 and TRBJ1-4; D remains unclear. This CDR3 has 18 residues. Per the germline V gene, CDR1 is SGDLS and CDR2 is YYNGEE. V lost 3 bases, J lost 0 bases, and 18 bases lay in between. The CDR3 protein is CASSAWTGGYATNEKLFF. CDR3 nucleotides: TGTGCCAGCAGCGCCTGGACGGGAGGCTATGCAACTAATGAAAAACTGTTTTTT.

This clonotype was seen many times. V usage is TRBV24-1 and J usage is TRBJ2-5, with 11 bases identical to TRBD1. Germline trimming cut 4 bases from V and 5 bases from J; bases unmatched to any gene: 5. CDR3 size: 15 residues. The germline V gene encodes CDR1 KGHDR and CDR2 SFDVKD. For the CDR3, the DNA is TGTGCCACCAGTGAAGGACAGGGGGCTTCGGAGACCCAGTACTTC. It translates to CATSEGQGASETQYF.

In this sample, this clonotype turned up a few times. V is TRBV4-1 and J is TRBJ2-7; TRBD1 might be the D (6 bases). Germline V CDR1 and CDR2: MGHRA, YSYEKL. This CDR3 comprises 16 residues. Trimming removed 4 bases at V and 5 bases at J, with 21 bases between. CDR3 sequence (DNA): TGCGCCAGCAGCCGCCTTGCCGACAGGCCCTCGGACGAGCAGTACTTC. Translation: CASSRLADRPSDEQYF.

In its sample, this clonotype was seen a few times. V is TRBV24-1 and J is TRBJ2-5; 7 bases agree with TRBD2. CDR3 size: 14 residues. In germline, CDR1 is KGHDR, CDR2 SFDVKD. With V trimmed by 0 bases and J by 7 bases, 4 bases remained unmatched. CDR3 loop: CATSDLQGGGTQYF. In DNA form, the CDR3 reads TGTGCCACCAGTGATTTGCAGGGCGGGGGGACCCAGTACTTC.

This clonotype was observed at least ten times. The CDR3 spells CASRTLNTGELFF. The CDR3, as DNA: TGTGCCAGCAGGACCCTGAACACCGGGGAGCTGTTTTTT. J is TRBJ2-2 and V is TRBV7-3; D unclear. The CDR3 is 13 amino acids. Trimming removed 6 bases at V and 1 base at J, with 6 bases between. Germline lookup yields CDR1 SGHTA and CDR2 FQGTGA.

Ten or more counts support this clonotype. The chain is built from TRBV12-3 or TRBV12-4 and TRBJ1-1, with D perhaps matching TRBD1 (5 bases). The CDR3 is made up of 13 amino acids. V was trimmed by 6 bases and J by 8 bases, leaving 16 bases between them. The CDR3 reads CASRGPGDLEAFF. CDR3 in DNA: TGTGCCAGCAGGGGACCCGGGGACCTAGAAGCTTTCTTT.

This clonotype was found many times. The CDR3 sequence: CASSGPGTSGRAHYEQYF. In DNA form, the CDR3 reads TGTGCCAGCAGCGGTCCCGGGACTAGCGGGAGAGCCCACTACGAGCAGTACTTC. The gene calls are TRBV28 and TRBJ2-7; 14 bases fit TRBD2. The CDR3 loop spans 18 amino acids. Germline V CDR1 and CDR2: MDHEN, SYDVKM. J was trimmed by 3 bases and V by 6 bases; bases with no gene match: 13.

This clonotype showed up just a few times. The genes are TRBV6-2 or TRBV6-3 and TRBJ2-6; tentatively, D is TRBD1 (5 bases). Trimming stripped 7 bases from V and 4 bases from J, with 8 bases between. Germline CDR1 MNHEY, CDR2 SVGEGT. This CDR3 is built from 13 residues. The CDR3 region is CASTRAGANVLTF. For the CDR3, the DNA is TGTGCCAGCACCAGGGCCGGGGCCAACGTCCTGACTTTC.

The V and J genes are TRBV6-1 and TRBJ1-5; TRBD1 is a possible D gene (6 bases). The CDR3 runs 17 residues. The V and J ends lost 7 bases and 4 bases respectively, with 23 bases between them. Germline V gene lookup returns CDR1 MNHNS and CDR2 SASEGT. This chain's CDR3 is CASTSGEGGRRNQPQHF. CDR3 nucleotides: TGTGCCAGCACCTCCGGGGAAGGGGGGCGAAGAAATCAGCCCCAGCATTTT.

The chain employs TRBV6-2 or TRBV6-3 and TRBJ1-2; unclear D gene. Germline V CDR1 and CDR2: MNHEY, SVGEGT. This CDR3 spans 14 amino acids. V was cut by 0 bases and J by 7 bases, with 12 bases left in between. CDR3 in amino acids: CASSYSIPTTGYTF. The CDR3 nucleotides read TGTGCCAGCAGTTACTCGATCCCAACAACTGGCTACACCTTC.

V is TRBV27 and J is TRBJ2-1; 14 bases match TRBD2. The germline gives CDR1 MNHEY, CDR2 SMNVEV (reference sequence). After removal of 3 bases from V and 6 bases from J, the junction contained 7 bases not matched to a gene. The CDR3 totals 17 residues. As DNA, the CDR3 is TGTGCCAGCAGTTTTTCCGGGACTAGCGGGAGTGGCAATGAGCAGTTCTTC. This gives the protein CASSFSGTSGSGNEQFF.

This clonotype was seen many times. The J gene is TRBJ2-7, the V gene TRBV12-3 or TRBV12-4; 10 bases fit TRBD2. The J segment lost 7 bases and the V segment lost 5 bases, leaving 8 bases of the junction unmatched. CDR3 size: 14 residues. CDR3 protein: CASSRAGGPREQYF. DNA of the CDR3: TGTGCCAGCAGTCGAGCGGGAGGGCCCAGGGAGCAGTACTTC.

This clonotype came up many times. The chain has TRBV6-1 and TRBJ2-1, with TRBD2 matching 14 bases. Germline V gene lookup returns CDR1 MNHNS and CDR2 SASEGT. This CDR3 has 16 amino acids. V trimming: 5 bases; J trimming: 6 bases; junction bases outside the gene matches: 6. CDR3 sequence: CASSRGLAGGVNEQFF. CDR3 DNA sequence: TGTGCCAGCAGTCGAGGACTAGCGGGAGGAGTCAATGAGCAGTTCTTC.

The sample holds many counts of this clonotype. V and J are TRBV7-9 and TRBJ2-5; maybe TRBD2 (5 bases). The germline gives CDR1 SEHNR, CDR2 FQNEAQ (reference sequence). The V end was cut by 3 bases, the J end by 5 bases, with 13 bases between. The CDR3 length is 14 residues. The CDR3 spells CASSFLEAGETQYF. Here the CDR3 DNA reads TGTGCCAGCAGCTTCCTGGAGGCTGGCGAGACCCAGTACTTC. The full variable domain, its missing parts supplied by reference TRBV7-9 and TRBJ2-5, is DTGVSQNPRHKITKRGQNVTFRCDPISEHNRLYWYRQTLGQGPEFLTYFQNEAQLEKSRLLSDRFSAERPKGSFSTLEIQRTEQGDSAMYLCASSFLEAGETQYFGPGTRLLVL.

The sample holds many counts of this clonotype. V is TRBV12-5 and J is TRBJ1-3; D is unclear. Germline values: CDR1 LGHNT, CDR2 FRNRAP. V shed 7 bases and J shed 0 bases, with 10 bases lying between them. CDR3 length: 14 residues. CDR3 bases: TGTGCTAGTGTTGAACAGACCTCTGGAAACACCATATATTTT. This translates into CASVEQTSGNTIYF.

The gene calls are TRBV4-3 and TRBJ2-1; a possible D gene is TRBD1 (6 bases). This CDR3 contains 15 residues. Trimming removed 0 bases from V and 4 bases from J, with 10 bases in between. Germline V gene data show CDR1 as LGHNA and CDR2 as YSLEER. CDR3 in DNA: TGCGCCAGCAGCCAAGATTGGCAGGGGTACAATGAGCAGTTCTTC. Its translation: CASSQDWQGYNEQFF.

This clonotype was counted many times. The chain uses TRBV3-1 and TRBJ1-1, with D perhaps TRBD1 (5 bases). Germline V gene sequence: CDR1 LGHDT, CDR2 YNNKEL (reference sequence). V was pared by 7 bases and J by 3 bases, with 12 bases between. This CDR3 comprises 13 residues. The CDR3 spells CASNQGPYTEAFF. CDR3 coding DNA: TGTGCCAGCAACCAGGGCCCTTACACTGAAGCTTTCTTT.

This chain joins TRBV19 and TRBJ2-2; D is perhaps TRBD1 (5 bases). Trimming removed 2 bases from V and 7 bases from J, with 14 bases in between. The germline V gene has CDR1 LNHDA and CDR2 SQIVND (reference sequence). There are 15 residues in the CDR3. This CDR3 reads CASSILGEKGGELFF. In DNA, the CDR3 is TGTGCCAGTAGTATACTAGGGGAAAAGGGCGGGGAGCTGTTTTTT.

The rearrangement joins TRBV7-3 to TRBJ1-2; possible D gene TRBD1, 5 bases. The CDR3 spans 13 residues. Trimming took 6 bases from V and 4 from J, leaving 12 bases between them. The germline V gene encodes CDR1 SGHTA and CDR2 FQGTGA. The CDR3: CASSDGGSYGYTF. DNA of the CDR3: TGTGCCAGCAGTGATGGGGGGTCCTATGGCTACACCTTC.